This T cell receptor beta chain was sequenced for a study of blood T cell repertoires in COVID-19 (dated by TCRdb to 2018 to 2020). Describing the broader study: Samples covering the acute and convalescent phases of COVID-19 were provided by collaborators in the United States, Italy and Spain. The material from the prospective study consisted of cDNA or gDNA derived from T cells, B-cell-depleted T cells, or PBMCs. The dataset comprised deeply sampled blood TCRbeta repertoires from subjects exposed to, actively infected with, or recovered from COVID-19. The repertoires were made available in a free public database intended to serve as a resource for research on the immune response to SARS-CoV-2. Samples were obtained from the ongoing ImmuneRACE study (first 160 participants) and from 1,254 subjects provided by 6 global collaborators. The sample metadata nearly always contained a de-identified subject ID, COVID-19 status, age in years and sex. Where available, HLA class I and class II types were taken from metadata supplied by the sample provider and were not determined by assay-based typing. The investigation overall reported the following: Clinical and demographic metadata were provided uncurated, with the amount varying by source and participant.

For CDR1 and CDR2, the germline V gene lists SGHDN and FVKESK. From its cysteine to its phenylalanine, the CDR3 spans 13 amino acids. Only the CDR3 region is kept as DNA, spanning 39 bases read in frame from base 1. After removal of 1 base from V and 9 bases from J, the junction retains 3 bases not matched to a gene. TCRbeta CDR3 regions were amplified from genomic DNA using the immunoSEQ Assay, a bias-controlled multiplex PCR. The source study handled its data this way. Nucleated cell counts per sample were estimated from amplification of reference gene primers within the assay. To quantify the absolute abundance of each unique TCRbeta CDR3 rearrangement, sequence reads were collapsed and filtered. Productive Simpson clonality was computed per sample as the square root of Simpson's diversity index over productive rearrangements. TCRdb stores this immuneACCESS table with in-frame sequences only. Part of the clones is absent; in the studies checked, under half of the shortfall reflects unresolved V genes, and no reason is known for the rest. The D gene and trimming were derived from the DNA, and the V and J assignments and clone size from that table. This sample is represented by about 98,000 clones; around 76% of them were singletons. About 17% of the sample belongs to the ten largest clones.

The sample holds many counts of this clone. The antigen it recognizes is unknown. No much larger clonotype is one base removed from it; base qualities were not supplied. Each collaborating institution followed its own protocols to collect whole blood in K2EDTA tubes. For TCRbeta analysis, collaborators shipped samples as frozen whole blood, isolated PBMCs, or DNA extracted from either of those sample types. The sequence links TRBV14 to TRBJ2-1; 7 bases in the middle match TRBD2. The origin of this receptor is an elderly man with acute or convalescent COVID-19. The source material was peripheral blood. The nucleotide sequence is given as TGTGCCAGCAGCCAAGTTATAGCGGGTGAGCAGTTCTTC. It translates as CASSQVIAGEQFF. When the CDR3 is completed using the reference TRBV14 and TRBJ2-1 genes on either side, the full variable domain is EAGVTQFPSHSVIEKGQTVTLRCDPISGHDNLYWYRRVMGKEIKFLLHFVKESKQDESGMPNNRFLAERTGGTYSTLKVQPAELEDSGVYFCASSQVIAGEQFFGPGTRLTVL.